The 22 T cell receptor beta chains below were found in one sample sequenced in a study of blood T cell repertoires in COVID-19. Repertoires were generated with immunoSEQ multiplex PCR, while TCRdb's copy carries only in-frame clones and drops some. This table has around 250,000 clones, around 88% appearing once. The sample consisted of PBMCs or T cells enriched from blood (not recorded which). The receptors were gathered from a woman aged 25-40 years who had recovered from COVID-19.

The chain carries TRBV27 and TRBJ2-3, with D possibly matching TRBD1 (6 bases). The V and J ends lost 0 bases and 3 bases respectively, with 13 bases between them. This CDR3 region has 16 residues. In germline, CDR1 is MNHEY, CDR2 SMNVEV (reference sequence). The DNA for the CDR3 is TGTGCCAGCAGTTTATCGCGCCAGGGGCGGACAGATACGCAGTATTTT. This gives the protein CASSLSRQGRTDTQYF.

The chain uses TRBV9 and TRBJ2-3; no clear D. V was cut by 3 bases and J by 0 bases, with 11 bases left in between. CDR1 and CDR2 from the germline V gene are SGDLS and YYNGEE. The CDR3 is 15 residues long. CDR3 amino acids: CASSAPPLSTDTQYF. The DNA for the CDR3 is TGTGCCAGCAGCGCTCCTCCTCTTAGCACAGATACGCAGTATTTT.

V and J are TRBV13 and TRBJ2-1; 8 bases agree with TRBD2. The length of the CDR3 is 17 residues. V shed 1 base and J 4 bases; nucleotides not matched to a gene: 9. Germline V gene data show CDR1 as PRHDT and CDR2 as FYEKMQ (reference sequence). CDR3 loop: CASSLVGLAGLYNEQFF. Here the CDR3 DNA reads TGTGCCAGCAGCTTAGTCGGGCTAGCGGGCCTATACAATGAGCAGTTCTTC.

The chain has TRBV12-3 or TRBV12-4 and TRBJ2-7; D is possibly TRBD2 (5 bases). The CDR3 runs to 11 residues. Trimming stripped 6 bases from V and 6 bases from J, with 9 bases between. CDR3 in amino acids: CASRGAGEQYF. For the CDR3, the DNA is TGTGCCAGCAGGGGCGCGGGCGAGCAGTACTTC.

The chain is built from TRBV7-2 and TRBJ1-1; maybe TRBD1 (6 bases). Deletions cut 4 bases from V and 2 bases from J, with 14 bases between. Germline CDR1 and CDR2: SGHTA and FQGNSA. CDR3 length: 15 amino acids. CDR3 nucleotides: TGTGCCAGCAGCTATACCGGGACACTTAACACTGAAGCTTTCTTT. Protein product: CASSYTGTLNTEAFF.

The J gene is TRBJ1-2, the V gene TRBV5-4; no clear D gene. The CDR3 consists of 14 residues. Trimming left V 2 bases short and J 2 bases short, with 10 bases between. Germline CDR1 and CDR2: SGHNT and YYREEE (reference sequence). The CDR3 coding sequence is TGTGCCAGCAGCTTCCCTGACGGGAACTATGGCTACACCTTC. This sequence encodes CASSFPDGNYGYTF.

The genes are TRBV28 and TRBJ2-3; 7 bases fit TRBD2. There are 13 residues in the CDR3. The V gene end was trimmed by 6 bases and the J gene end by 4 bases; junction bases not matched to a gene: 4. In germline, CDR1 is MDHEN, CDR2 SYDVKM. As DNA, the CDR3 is TGTGCCAGCAGGGCTAGCGGATCAGATACGCAGTATTTT. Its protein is CASRASGSDTQYF.

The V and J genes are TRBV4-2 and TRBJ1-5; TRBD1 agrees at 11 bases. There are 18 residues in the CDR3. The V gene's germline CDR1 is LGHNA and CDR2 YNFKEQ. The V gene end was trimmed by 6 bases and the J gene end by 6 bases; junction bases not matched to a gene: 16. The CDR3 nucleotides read TGTGCCAGCAGTCGTGGGACAGGGGGTATCTCCATTGGTCAGCCCCAGCATTTT. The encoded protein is CASSRGTGGISIGQPQHF.

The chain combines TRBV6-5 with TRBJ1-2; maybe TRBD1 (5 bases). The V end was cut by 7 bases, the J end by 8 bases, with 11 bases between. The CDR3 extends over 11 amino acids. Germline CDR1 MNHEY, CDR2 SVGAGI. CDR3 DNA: TGTGCCAGCAAAGCAGGGCACGGCTACACCTTC. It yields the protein CASKAGHGYTF.

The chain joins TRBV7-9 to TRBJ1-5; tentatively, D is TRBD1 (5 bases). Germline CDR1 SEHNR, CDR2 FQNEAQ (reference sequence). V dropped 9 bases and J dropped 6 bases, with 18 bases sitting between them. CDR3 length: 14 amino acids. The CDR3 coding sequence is TGTGCCAGTTCCCAAGGCAGCCAGGGTCAGCCCCAGCATTTT. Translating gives CASSQGSQGQPQHF.

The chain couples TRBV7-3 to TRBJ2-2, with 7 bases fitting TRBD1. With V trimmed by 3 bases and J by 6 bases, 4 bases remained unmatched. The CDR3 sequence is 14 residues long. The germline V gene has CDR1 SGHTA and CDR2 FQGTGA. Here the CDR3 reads CASSLQGVSGELFF. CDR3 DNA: TGTGCCAGCAGCTTGCAGGGGGTCTCCGGGGAGCTGTTTTTT.

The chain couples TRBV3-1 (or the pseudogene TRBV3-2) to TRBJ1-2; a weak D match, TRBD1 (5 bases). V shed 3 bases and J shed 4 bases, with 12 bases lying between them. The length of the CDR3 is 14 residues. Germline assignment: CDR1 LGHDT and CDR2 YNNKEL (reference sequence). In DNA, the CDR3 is TGTGCCAGCAGCCAGGATCACCAGGGCTATGGCTACACCTTC. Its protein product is CASSQDHQGYGYTF.

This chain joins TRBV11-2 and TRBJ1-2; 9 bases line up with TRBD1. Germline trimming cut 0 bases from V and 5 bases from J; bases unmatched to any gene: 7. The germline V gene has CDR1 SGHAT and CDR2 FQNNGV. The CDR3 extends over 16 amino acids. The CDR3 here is CASSLERGTGRYGYTF. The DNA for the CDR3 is TGTGCCAGCAGCTTAGAAAGGGGGACAGGGAGGTATGGCTACACCTTC.

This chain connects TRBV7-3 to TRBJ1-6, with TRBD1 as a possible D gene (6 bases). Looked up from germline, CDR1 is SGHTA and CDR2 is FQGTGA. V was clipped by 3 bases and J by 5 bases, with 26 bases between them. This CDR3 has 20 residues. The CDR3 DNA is TGTGCCAGCAGCTTGCCACCTAAGGACGAGGACAGTAGCAATAATTCACCCCTCCACTTT. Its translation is CASSLPPKDEDSSNNSPLHF.

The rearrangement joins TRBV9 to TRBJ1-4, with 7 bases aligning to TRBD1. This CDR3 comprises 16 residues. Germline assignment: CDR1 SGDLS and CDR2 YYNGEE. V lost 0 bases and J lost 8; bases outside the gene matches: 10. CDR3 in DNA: TGTGCCAGCAGCGTAGAGCCAACAGGGGTCGGAGAAAAACTGTTTTTT. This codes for CASSVEPTGVGEKLFF.

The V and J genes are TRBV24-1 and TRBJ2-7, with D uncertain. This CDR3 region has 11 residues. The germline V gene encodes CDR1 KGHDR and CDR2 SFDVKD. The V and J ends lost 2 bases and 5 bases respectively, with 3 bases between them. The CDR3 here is CATSDYNEQYF. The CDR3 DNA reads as TGTGCCACCAGTGATTATAACGAGCAGTACTTC.

CDR3 DNA: TGTGCCAGTAGGGAGTTGACAGGGAGTACAGATACGCAGTATTTT. This codes for CASRELTGSTDTQYF. The chain uses TRBV19 and TRBJ2-3; TRBD1 aligns across 7 bases. This CDR3 contains 15 residues. The junction had 9 bases not matched to a gene; V was cut back by 6 bases and J by 3 bases. Looked up from germline, CDR1 is LNHDA and CDR2 is SQIVND (reference sequence).

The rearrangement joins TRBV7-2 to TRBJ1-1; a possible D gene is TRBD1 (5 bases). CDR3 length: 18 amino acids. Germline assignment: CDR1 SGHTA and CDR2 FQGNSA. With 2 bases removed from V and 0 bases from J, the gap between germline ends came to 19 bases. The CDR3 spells CASSLRQGRTGMNTEAFF. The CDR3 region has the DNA TGTGCCAGCAGCTTAAGGCAGGGTCGCACCGGAATGAACACTGAAGCTTTCTTT. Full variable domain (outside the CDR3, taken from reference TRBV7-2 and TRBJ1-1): GAGVSQSPSNKVTEKGKDVELRCDPISGHTALYWYRQSLGQGLEFLIYFQGNSAPDKSGLPSDRFSAERTGGSVSTLTIQRTQQEDSAVYLCASSLRQGRTGMNTEAFFGQGTRLTVV.

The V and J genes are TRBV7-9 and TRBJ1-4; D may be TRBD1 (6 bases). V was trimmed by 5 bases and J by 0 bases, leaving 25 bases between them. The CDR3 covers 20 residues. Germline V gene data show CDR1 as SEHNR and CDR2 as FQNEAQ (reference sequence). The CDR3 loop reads CASSTSSGGRTAATNEKLFF. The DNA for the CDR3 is TGTGCCAGCAGCACTTCTTCCGGGGGGCGCACCGCCGCAACTAATGAAAAACTGTTTTTT.

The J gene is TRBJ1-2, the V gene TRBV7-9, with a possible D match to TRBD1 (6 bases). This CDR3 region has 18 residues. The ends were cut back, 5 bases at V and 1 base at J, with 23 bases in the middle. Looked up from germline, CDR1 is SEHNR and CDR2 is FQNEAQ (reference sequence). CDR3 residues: CASSRRLNRDGDNYGYTF. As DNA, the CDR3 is TGTGCCAGCAGCCGGAGACTTAACAGGGACGGGGATAACTATGGCTACACCTTC.

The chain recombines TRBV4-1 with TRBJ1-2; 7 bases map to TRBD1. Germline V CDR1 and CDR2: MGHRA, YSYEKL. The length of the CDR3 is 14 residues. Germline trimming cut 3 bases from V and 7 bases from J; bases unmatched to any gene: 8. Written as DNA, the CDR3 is TGCGCCAGCAGCCACCCCGGGCAGGGGGGTGGCTACACCTTC. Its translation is CASSHPGQGGGYTF.

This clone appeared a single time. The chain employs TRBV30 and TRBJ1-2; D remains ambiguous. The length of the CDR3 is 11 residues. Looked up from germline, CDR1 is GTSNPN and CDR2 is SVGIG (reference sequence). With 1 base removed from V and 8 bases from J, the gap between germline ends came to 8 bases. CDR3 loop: CAWSAERGYTF. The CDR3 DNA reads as TGTGCCTGGAGTGCCGAGAGGGGCTACACCTTC. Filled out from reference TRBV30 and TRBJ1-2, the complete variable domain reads SQTIHQWPATLVQPVGSPLSLECTVEGTSNPNLYWYRQAAGRGLQLLFYSVGIGQISSEVPQNLSASRPQDRQFILSSKKLLLSDSGFYLCAWSAERGYTFGSGTRLTVV.